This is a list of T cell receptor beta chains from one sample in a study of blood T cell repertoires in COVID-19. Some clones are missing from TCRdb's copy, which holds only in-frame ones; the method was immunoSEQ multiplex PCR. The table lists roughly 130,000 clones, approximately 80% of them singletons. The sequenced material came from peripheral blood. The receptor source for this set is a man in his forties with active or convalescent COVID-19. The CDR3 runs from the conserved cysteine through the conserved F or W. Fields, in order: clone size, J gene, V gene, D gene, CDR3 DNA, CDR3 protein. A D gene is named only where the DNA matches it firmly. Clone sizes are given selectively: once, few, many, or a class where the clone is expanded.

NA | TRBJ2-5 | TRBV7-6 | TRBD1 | TGTGCCAGCAGCTTATGGACAGGGGGAGAGACCCAGTACTTC | CASSLWTGGETQYF
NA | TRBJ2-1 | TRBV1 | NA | TGCACCAGCAGCCAAGATCCCCGCGGACAGGCGGATGAGCAGTTCTTC | CTSSQDPRGQADEQFF
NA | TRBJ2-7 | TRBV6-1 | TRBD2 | TGTGCCAGCAGTGTGGCCCCGGGACTAGGGACCTACGAGCAGTACTTC | CASSVAPGLGTYEQYF
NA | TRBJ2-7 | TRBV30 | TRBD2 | TGTGCCTGGAGAGGGATTGGGGCGGGGGAATACGAGCAGTACTTC | CAWRGIGAGEYEQYF
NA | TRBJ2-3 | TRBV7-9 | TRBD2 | TGTGCCAGCAGCACCACTAGCGGGGGGTCGGATACGCAGTATTTT | CASSTTSGGSDTQYF
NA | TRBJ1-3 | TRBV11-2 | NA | TGTGCCAGCAGCCCTAGCAGCTCCGGAAACACCATATATTTT | CASSPSSSGNTIYF
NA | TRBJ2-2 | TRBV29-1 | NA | TGCAGCGTTGTTATTTGGGGGGTCGACACCGGGGAGCTGTTTTTT | CSVVIWGVDTGELFF
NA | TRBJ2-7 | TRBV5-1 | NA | TGCGCCAGCAGTGATGGACATCCCTCCTACGAGCAGTACTTC | CASSDGHPSYEQYF
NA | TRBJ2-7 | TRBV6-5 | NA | TGTGCCAGCAGTTACATAAGAGGCTACGAGCAGTACTTC | CASSYIRGYEQYF
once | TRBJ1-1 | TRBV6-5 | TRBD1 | TGTGCCAGCAGTTATAGACAGGGAGCGGGCACTGAAGCTTTCTTT | CASSYRQGAGTEAFF
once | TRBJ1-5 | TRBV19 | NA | TGTGCCAGTAGTATGGAAGGGGAGGGTTTCGGTCAGCCCCAGCATTTT | CASSMEGEGFGQPQHF
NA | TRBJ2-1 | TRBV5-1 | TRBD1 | TGCGCCAGCAGCTCGGGACAGGGAACTTACAATGAGCAGTTCTTC | CASSSGQGTYNEQFF
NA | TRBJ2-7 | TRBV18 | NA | TGTGCCAGCTCATCTACCTACGAGCAGTACTTC | CASSSTYEQYF
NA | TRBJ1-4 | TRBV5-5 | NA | TGTGCCAGCAGCTCGACCCAAACAGGTCCCCGGGAAAAACTGTTTTTT | CASSSTQTGPREKLFF
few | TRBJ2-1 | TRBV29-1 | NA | TGCAGCGCTGGGGACACCTACAATGAGCAGTTCTTC | CSAGDTYNEQFF
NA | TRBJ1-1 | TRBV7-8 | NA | TGTGCCAGCAGCTTAGCGGGTACAGGTAGGGGCACTGAAGCTTTCTTT | CASSLAGTGRGTEAFF
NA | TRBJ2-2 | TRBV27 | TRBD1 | TGTGCCAGCAGGCGGACAGGGGGCAATGGGGAGCTGTTTTTT | CASRRTGGNGELFF
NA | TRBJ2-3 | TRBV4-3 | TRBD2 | TGCGCCAGCAGCCAATTAGCGGGGGGTTCTACGCAGTATTTT | CASSQLAGGSTQYF